This TCR beta chain was documented in a study of T cell repertoires in cytomegalovirus infection. Study at large: Signatures in public TCR beta sequences pointed to both CMV infection and matching HLA type. Study conclusions and caveats: The ex vivo response was dominated by HLA-C-restricted CMV-specific TCR beta clonotypes. Adding up the frequency of public TCR beta families identified people who carried CMV plus the relevant HLA.

This clonotype was seen repeatedly, ten times or more. Antigen: not known. TCRdb itself ran the reads through MiXCR, one entry per CDR3 protein. The sample records fewer than 700,000 distinct CDR3 sequences, 20% to 25% being singletons. Germline-derived CDR1 and CDR2 are SGHVS and FQNEAQ. The CDR3 is 17 amino acids. Trimming at V came to 5 bases and at J to 2 bases, leaving 13 bases not matched to a gene. The sequence was obtained from a human donor in good health (CMV status not recorded). Some clones in this sample may be carry-over from other donors' samples. The sequencing input was CD8+ T cells from PBMCs. The chain links TRBV7-8 to TRBJ2-3, with 7 nucleotides matching TRBD2. The CDR3 loop reads CASSTPGSGGLTDTQYF. In DNA form, the CDR3 reads TGTGCCAGCAGCACTCCAGGCTCGGGGGGACTCACAGATACGCAGTATTTT. Looking up the rest from reference TRBV7-8 and TRBJ2-3 gives the full variable domain: GAGVSQSPRYKVAKRGQDVALRCDPISGHVSLFWYQQALGQGPEFLTYFQNEAQLDKSGLPSDRFFAERPEGSVSTLKIQRTQQEDSAVYLCASSTPGSGGLTDTQYFGPGTRLTVL.